This T cell receptor (beta chain) stems from a study of blood T cell repertoires in COVID-19. Study summary: Italy, Spain and the United States were the sources of the convalescent and acute COVID-19 samples. The cDNA or gDNA used as material had been derived from T cells, B-cell-depleted T cells, or PBMCs.

Per the original methods: Reference gene primer amplification gave nucleated cell count estimates. Libraries were prepared by immunoSEQ multiplex PCR; TCRdb keeps only in-frame clonotypes and omits some of them. V and J calls and clone size are given by that table; D and trimming were obtained from the DNA. The profile shows approximately 60,000 clones, roughly 80% of them singletons. This CDR3 has 15 amino acids. The V gene's germline CDR1 is SGHRS and CDR2 YFSETQ. V shed 4 bases and J shed 0 bases, with 10 bases lying between them. This clonotype was obtained from a man in his sixties with acute or convalescent COVID-19. V and J are TRBV5-1 and TRBJ2-2, with D hard to call. Source material: peripheral blood. The CDR3 bases are TGCGCCAGCAGCAAATCCGGTCCGAACACCGGGGAGCTGTTTTTT. This gives the protein CASSKSGPNTGELFF.